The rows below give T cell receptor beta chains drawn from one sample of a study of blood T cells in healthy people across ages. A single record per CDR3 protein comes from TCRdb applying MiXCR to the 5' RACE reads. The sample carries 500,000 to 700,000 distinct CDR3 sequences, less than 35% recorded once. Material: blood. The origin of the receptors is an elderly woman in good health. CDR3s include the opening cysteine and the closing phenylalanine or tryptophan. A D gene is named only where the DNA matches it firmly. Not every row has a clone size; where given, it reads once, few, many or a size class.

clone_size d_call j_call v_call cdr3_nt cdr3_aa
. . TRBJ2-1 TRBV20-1 TGCAGTGCTTCACCCTTGGGGGAGAAGAGCTCCTACAATGAGCAGTTCTTC CSASPLGEKSSYNEQFF
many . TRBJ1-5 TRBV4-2 TGTGCCAGCAGCCTCACGGAAGGGGGTAATCAGCCCCAGCATTTT CASSLTEGGNQPQHF
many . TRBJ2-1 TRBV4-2 TGTGCCAGCAGCCAAGAAGGAGTCGGGGGCAGGTTCTACTACAATGAGCAGTTCTTC CASSQEGVGGRFYYNEQFF
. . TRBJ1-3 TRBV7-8 TGTGCCAGCAGCTTAACCCGGGCGGGAAACACCATATATTTT CASSLTRAGNTIYF
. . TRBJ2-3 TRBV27 TGTGCCAGCAGTCTAAGGGAGGGGGCGGGCGATACGCAGTATTTT CASSLREGAGDTQYF
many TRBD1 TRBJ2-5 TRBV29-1 TGCAGCGTGGTAGGACAGGGACGGACCCAGTACTTC CSVVGQGRTQYF
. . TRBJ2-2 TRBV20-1 TGCAGTGCTAGAGACGTCTTAAACACCGGGGAGCTGTTTTTT CSARDVLNTGELFF
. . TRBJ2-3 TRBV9 TGTGCCAGCAGCGTAGTACCGGGGCGGGATACGCAGTATTTT CASSVVPGRDTQYF
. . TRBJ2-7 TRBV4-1 TGCGCCAGCAGCCTTGGAGGGACAGCGAGAATCTACGAGCAGTACTTC CASSLGGTARIYEQYF
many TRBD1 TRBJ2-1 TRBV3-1 TGTGCCAGCAGCCCAACACAGGGGGCGAATGAGCAGTTCTTC CASSPTQGANEQFF
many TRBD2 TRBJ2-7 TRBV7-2 TGTGCCAGCAGCTTAGGCGCGGGGGGAGTCTACGAGCAGTACTTC CASSLGAGGVYEQYF
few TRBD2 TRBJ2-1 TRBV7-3 TGTGCCAGCGGCTTGCAAGCGGGGGGGTCCTACAATGGGCAGTTCTTC CASGLQAGGSYNGQFF
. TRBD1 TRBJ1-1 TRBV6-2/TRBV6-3 TGTGCCAGCAGAGATACCGGGACAGGGAAAGCTTTCTTT CASRDTGTGKAFF
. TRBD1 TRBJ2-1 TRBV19 TGTGCCAGTAAACAAATGCAGGGACAGAGCAATGAGCAGTTCTTC CASKQMQGQSNEQFF
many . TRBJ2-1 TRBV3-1 TGTGCCAGCAGCCAATGGGACACCTCCAATGAGCAGTTCTTC CASSQWDTSNEQFF
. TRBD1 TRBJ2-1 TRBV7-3 TGTGCCAGCAGCTCGTTACCGGGACAGGTCTACAATGAGCAGTTCTTC CASSSLPGQVYNEQFF
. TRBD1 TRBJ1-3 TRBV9 TGTGCCAGCAGCGCGCTTGGGGGACAGGGGGTCGGTGGAAACACCATATATTTT CASSALGGQGVGGNTIYF
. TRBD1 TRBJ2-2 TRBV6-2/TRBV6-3 TGTACCAGCAGACCGGGACAGGTGATCAACGGGGAGCTGTTTTTT CTSRPGQVINGELFF
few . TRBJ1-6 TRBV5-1 TGCGCCAGCAGCTTGGCAGGAACAGCTAATTCACCCCTCCACTTT CASSLAGTANSPLHF
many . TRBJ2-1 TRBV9 TGTGCCAGCAGCCCCCGGGACTCCTACAATGAGCAGTTCTTC CASSPRDSYNEQFF
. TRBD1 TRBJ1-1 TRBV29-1 TGCAGCGCTCCACCGACGACAGGGGGTGAAGCTTTCTTT CSAPPTTGGEAFF
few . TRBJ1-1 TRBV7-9 TGTGCCAGCAGCCCGGGACACTCGAACACTGAAGCTTTCTTT CASSPGHSNTEAFF
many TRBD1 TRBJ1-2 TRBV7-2 TGTGCCAGCAGCCAAACGACAGGGCTCGCCTATGGCTACACCTTC CASSQTTGLAYGYTF
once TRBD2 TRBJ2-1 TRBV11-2 TGTGCCAGCAGCTTATTAGCGGGAGTGTCCTACAATGAGCAGTTCTTC CASSLLAGVSYNEQFF
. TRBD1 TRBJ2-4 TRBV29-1 TGCAGCGCCCTAAGGTGCGGACAGGGGCTTGCGGAGCGGTACTTC CSALRCGQGLAERYF
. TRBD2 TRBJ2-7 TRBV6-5 TGTGCCAGCAGACTGTCTAGCGGTAGCTCCTACGAGCAGTACTTC CASRLSSGSSYEQYF
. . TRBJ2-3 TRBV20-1 TGCAGTGCTAGTAGATTCGGAGATACACAGTATTTT CSASRFGDTQYF
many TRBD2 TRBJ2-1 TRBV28 TGTGCCAGCAGTGTCCTGGGGACTAGCTACAATGAGCAGTTCTTC CASSVLGTSYNEQFF
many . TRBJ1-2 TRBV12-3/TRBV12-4 TGTGCCAGCAGTTTAGGGCTTAACTATGGCTACACCTTC CASSLGLNYGYTF
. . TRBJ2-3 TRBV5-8 TGTGCCAGCAGCTTTGCGGCCGGGGGCGCAACAGATACGCAGTATTTT CASSFAAGGATDTQYF
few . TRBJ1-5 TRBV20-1 TGCAGTGCTAGAGCAGGGGATCAGCCCCAGCATTTT CSARAGDQPQHF
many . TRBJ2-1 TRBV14 TGTGCCAGCAGCCAAGATCTTCCTAGACACAATGAGCAGTTCTTC CASSQDLPRHNEQFF
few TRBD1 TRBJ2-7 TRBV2 TGTGCCAGTAAAACGCTAACAGGGGATGAGCAGTACTTC CASKTLTGDEQYF
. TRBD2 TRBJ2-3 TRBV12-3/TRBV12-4 TGTGCCAGCAGTTTCAAGCGGGGGGGCAGCACAGATGCGGAATATTTT CASSFKRGGSTDAEYF
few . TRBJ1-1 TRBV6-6 TGTGCCAGCAGTAGTACGGGCACTGAAGCTTTCTTT CASSSTGTEAFF
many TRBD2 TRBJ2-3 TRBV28 TGTGCCAGCAGTTCCCAGGGGGCTAGCGGGGGGCCAAGAGATACGCAGTATTTT CASSSQGASGGPRDTQYF
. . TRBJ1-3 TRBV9 TGTGCCAGCAGCTTAACGGGGACGAATGGAAACACCATATATTTT CASSLTGTNGNTIYF
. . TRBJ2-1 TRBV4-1 TGCGCCAGCAGCCAAGGAGGGGAAACCGGGGTCCCAACGGGCTCCTACAATGAGCAGTTCTTC CASSQGGETGVPTGSYNEQFF
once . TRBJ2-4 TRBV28 TGTGCCAGCATGAACCAGGGGCTCCTAGCCAAAAACATTCAGTACTTC CASMNQGLLAKNIQYF
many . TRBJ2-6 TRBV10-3 TGTGCCATCAGTGAGTCGGGGCGGACCTCTGGGGCCAACGTCCTGACTTTC CAISESGRTSGANVLTF
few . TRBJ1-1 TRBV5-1 TGCGCCAGCAGCTGGGGGGGGTTCTCAACTGAAGCTTTCTTT CASSWGGFSTEAFF
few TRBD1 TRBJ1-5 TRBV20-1 TGCAGTGCTAGAGATCCTAATCTGGGGACAGTCTATCAGCCCCAGCATTTT CSARDPNLGTVYQPQHF
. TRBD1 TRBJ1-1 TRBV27 TGTGCCAGCATACCCGGGACAGGGGTGACTTTCTTT CASIPGTGVTFF
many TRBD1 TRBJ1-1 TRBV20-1 TGCAGTGCCAAACTCCCGGGACAGATGAACACTGAAGCTTTCTTT CSAKLPGQMNTEAFF
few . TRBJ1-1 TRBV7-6 TGTGCCAGCAGCTTAGCCGGGTTGGGCACTGAAGCTTTCTTT CASSLAGLGTEAFF
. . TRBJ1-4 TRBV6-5 TGTGCCAGCAGTTACTCTAATATAGGGAGTAATGAAAAACTGTTTTTT CASSYSNIGSNEKLFF
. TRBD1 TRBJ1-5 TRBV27 TGTGCCAGCAGTAGACAGGGTATAAATCAGCCCCAGCATTTT CASSRQGINQPQHF
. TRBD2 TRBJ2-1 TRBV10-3 TGTGCCATCAGTAGGTCTAGCGGGGGGGCTGGTGAGCGGTTCTTC CAISRSSGGAGERFF